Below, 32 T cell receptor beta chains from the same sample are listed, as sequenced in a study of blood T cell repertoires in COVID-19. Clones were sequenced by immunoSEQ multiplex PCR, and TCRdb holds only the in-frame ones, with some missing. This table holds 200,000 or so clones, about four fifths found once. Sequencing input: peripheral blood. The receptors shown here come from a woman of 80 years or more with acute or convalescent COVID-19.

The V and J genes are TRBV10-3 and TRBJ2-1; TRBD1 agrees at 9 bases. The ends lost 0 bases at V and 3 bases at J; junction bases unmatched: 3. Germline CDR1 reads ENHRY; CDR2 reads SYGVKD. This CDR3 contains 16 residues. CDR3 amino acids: CAISESTGGNYNEQFF. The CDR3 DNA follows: TGTGCCATCAGTGAGTCGACAGGGGGGAACTACAATGAGCAGTTCTTC.

CDR3 region: CSTEDRSGAGELFF. The CDR3 DNA reads TGCAGCACTGAGGACAGGTCGGGGGCCGGGGAGCTGTTTTTT. This rearrangement joins TRBV29-1 to TRBJ2-2; a weak D match, TRBD1 (7 bases). In germline, CDR1 is SQVTM, CDR2 ANQGSEA. The CDR3 sequence is 14 residues long. V shed 8 bases and J shed 6 bases, with 19 bases lying between them.

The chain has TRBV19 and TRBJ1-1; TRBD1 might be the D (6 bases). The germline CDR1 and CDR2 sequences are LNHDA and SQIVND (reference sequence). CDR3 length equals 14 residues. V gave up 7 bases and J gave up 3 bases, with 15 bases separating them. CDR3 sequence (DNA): TGTGCCAGTACCGATGGGGGGGCGGACACTGAAGCTTTCTTT. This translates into CASTDGGADTEAFF.

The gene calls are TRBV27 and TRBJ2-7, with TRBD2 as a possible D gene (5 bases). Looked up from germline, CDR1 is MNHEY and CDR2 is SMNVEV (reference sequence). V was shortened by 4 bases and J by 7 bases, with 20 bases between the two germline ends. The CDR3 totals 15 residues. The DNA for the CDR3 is TGTGCCAGCAGTTCTGGGAGAAGCGGATTTCGGGAGCAGTACTTC. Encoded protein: CASSSGRSGFREQYF.

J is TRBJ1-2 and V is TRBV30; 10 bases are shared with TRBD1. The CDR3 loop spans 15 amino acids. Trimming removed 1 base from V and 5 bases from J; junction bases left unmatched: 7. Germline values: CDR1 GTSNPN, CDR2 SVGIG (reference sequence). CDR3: CAWSGGQGQGYGYTF. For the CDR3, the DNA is TGTGCCTGGAGTGGGGGACAGGGGCAAGGGTATGGCTACACCTTC.

CDR3 sequence: CASSMYPGTSGIYEQYF. CDR3 coding DNA: TGTGCCAGCAGCATGTATCCCGGGACTAGCGGGATCTACGAGCAGTACTTC. The V and J genes are TRBV3-1 (or the pseudogene TRBV3-2) and TRBJ2-7; 13 positions agree with TRBD2. Per germline, CDR1 LGHDT and CDR2 YNNKEL (reference sequence). The CDR3 is 17 amino acids. V was pared by 5 bases and J by 3 bases, with 10 bases of the junction left unmatched.

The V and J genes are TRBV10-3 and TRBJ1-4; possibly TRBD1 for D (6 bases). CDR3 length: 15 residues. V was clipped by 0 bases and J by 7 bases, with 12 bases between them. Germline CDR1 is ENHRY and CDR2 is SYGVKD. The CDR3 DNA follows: TGTGCCATCAGTGAGTCGAAGGGGGTAGGTGAAAAACTGTTTTTT. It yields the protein CAISESKGVGEKLFF.

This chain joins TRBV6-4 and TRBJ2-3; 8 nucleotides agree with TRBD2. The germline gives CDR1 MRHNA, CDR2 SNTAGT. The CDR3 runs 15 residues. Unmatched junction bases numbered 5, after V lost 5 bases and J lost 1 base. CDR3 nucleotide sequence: TGTGCCAGCAGTTTCCTAGCGGGTCGCACAGATACGCAGTATTTT. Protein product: CASSFLAGRTDTQYF.

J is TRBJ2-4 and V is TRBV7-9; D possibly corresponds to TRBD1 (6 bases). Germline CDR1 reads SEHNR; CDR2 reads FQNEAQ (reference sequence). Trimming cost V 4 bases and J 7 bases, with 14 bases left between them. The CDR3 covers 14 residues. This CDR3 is CASSSRAGENIQYF. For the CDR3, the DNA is TGTGCCAGCAGCTCGCGGGCAGGGGAGAACATTCAGTACTTC.

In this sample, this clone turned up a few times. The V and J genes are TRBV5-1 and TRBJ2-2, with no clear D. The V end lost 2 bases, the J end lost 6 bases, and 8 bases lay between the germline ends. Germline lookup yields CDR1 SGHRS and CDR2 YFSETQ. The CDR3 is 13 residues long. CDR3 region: CASSFEEPGELFF. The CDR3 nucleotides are TGCGCCAGCAGCTTTGAAGAGCCCGGGGAGCTGTTTTTT.

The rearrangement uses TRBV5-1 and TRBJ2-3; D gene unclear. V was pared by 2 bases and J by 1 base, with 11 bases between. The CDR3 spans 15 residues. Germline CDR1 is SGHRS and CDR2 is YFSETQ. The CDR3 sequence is CASSFFGGGTDTQYF. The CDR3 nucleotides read TGCGCCAGCAGCTTTTTTGGCGGAGGCACAGATACGCAGTATTTT.

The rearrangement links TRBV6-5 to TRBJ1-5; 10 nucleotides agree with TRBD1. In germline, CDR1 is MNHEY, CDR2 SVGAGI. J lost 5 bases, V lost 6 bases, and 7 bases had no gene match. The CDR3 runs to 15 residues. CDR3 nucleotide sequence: TGTGCCAGCAGCGGTGGGACAGGGGCGTATCAGCCCCAGCATTTT. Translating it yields CASSGGTGAYQPQHF.

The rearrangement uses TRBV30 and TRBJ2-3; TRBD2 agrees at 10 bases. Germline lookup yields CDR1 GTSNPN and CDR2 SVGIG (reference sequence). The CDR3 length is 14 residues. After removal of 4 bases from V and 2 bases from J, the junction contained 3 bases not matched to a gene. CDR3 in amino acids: CAWTTSGDTDTQYF. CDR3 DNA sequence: TGTGCCTGGACTACTAGCGGGGACACAGATACGCAGTATTTT.

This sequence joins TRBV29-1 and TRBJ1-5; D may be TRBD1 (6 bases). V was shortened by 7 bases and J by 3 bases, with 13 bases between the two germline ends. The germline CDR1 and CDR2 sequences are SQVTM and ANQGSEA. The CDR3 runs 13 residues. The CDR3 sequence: CSALAGANQPQHF. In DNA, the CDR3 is TGCAGCGCTTTAGCGGGGGCCAATCAGCCCCAGCATTTT. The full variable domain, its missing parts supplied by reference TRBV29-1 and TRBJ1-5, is SAVISQKPSRDICQRGTSLTIQCQVDSQVTMMFWYRQQPGQSLTLIATANQGSEATYESGFVIDKFPISRPNLTFSTLTVSNMSPEDSSIYLCSALAGANQPQHFGDGTRLSIL.

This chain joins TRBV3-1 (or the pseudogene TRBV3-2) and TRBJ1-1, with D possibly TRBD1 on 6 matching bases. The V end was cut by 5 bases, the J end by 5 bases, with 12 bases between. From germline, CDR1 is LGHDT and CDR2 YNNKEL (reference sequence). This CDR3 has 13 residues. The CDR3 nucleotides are TGTGCCAGCAGCTCTGGGGGCTGGACTGAAGCTTTCTTT. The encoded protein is CASSSGGWTEAFF.

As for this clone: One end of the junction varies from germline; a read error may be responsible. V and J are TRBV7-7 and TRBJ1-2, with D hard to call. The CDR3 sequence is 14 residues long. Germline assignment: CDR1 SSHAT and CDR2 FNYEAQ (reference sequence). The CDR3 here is CASSPDGLEYGYTF. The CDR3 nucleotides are TGTGCTAGCAGTCCAGACGGCCTAGAGTATGGCTACACCTTC.

The CDR3 sequence: CASSIGGTNQETQYF. In DNA form, the CDR3 reads TGTGCCAGTAGTATTGGAGGGACTAACCAAGAGACCCAGTACTTC. The chain links TRBV19 to TRBJ2-5; 7 nucleotides match TRBD2. V was clipped by 3 bases and J by 0 bases; unmatched bases: 4. CDR3 size: 15 residues. The V gene's germline CDR1 is LNHDA and CDR2 SQIVND (reference sequence). Drawing the rest from reference TRBV19 and TRBJ2-5, the complete variable domain is DGGITQSPKYLFRKEGQNVTLSCEQNLNHDAMYWYRQDPGQGLRLIYYSQIVNDFQKGDIAEGYSVSREKKESFPLTVTSAQKNPTAFYLCASSIGGTNQETQYFGPGTRLLVL.

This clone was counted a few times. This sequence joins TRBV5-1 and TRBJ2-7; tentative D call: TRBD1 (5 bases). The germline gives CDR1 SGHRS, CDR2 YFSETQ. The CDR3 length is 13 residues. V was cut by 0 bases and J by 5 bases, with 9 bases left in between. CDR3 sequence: CASSLEARDEQYF. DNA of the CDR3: TGCGCCAGCAGCTTGGAGGCCAGGGACGAGCAGTACTTC.

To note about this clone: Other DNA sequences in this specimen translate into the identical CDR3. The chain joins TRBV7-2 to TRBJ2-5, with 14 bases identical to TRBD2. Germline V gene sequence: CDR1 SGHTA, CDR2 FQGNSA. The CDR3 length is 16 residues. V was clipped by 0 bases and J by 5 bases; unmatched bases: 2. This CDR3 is CASSLAGLAGGETQYF. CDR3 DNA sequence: TGTGCCAGCAGCTTAGCTGGACTAGCGGGAGGTGAGACCCAGTACTTC.

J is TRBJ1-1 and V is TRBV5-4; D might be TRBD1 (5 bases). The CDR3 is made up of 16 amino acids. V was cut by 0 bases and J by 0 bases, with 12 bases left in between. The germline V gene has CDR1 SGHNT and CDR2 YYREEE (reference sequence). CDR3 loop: CASSLGQTVLNTEAFF. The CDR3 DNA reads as TGTGCCAGCAGCTTGGGGCAGACAGTTTTGAACACTGAAGCTTTCTTT.

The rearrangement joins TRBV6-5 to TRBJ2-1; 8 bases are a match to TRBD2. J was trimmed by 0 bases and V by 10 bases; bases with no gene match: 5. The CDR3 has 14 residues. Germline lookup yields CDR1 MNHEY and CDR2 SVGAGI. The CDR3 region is CATQSGSSYNEQFF. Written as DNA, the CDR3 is TGTGCCACTCAGAGCGGGAGCTCCTACAATGAGCAGTTCTTC.

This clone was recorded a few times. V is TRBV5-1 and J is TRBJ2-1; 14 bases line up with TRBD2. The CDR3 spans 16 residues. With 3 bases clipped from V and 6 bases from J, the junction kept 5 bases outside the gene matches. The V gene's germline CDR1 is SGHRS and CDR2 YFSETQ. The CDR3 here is CASSYGTSGSFNEQFF. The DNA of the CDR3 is TGCGCCAGCAGCTACGGGACTAGCGGGAGTTTCAATGAGCAGTTCTTC.

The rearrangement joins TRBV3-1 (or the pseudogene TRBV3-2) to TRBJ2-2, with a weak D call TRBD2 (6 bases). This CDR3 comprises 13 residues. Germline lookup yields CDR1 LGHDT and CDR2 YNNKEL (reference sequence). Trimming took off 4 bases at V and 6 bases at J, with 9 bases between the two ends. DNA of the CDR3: TGTGCCAGCAGCCTGGGCGGGGCCGGGGAGCTGTTTTTT. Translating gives CASSLGGAGELFF.

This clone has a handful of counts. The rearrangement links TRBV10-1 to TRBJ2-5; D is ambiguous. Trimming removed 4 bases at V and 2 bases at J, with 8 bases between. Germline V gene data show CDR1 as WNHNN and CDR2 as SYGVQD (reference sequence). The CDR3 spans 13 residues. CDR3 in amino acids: CASSGGGQETQYF. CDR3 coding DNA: TGCGCCAGCAGTGGCGGTGGACAAGAGACCCAGTACTTC.

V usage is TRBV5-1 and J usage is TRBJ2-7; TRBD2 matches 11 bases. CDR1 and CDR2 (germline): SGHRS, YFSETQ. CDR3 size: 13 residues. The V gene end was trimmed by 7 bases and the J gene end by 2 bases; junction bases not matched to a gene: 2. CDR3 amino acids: CASGTSGPYEQYF. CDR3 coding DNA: TGCGCCAGCGGGACTAGCGGACCCTACGAGCAGTACTTC.

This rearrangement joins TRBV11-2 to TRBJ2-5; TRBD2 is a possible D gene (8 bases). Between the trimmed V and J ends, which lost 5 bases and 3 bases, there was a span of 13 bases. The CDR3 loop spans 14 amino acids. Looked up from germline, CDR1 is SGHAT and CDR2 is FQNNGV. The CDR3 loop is CASSTGGTEETQYF. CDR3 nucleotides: TGTGCCAGCAGCACGGGGGGGACAGAAGAGACCCAGTACTTC.

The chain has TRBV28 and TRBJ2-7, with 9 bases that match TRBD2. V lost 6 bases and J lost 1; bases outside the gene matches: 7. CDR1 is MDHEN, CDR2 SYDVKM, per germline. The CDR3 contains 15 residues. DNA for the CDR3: TGTGCCAGCAGGACCACTAGCGGGCGATCCTACGAGCAGTACTTC. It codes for CASRTTSGRSYEQYF.

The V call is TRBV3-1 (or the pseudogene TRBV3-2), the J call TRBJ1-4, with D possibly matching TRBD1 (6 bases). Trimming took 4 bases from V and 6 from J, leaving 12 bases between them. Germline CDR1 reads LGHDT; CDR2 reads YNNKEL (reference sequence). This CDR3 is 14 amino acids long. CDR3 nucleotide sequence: TGTGCCAGCAGCCTACAGGGAAGGGATGAAAAACTGTTTTTT. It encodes CASSLQGRDEKLFF.

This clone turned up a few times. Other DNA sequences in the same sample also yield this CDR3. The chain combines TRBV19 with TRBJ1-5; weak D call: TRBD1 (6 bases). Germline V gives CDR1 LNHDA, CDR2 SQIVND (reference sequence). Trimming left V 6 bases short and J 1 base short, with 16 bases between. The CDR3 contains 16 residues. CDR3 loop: CASSEGGVYSNQPQHF. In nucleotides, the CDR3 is TGTGCCAGTAGCGAAGGGGGGGTATACAGCAATCAGCCCCAGCATTTT.

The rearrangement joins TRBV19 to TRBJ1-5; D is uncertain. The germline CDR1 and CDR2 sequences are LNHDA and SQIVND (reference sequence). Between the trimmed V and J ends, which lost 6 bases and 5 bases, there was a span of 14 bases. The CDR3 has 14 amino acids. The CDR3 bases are TGTGCCAGTAGGGGCTATGAATTGGATCAGCCCCAGCATTTT. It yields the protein CASRGYELDQPQHF. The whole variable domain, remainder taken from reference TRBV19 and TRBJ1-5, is DGGITQSPKYLFRKEGQNVTLSCEQNLNHDAMYWYRQDPGQGLRLIYYSQIVNDFQKGDIAEGYSVSREKKESFPLTVTSAQKNPTAFYLCASRGYELDQPQHFGDGTRLSIL.

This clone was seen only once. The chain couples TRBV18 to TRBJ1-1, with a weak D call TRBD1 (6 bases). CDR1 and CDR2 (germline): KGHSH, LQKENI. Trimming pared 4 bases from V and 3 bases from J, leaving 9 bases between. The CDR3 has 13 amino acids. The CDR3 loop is CASSLQGDTEAFF. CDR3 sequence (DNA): TGTGCCAGCTCACTACAGGGAGACACTGAAGCTTTCTTT.

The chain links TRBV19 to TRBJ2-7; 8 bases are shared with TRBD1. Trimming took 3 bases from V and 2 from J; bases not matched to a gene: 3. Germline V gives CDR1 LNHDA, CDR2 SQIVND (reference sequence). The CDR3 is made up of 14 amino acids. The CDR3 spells CASSIRQGPYEQYF. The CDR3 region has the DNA TGTGCCAGTAGTATTAGACAGGGGCCCTACGAGCAGTACTTC. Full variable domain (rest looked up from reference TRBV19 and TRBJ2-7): DGGITQSPKYLFRKEGQNVTLSCEQNLNHDAMYWYRQDPGQGLRLIYYSQIVNDFQKGDIAEGYSVSREKKESFPLTVTSAQKNPTAFYLCASSIRQGPYEQYFGPGTRLTVT.